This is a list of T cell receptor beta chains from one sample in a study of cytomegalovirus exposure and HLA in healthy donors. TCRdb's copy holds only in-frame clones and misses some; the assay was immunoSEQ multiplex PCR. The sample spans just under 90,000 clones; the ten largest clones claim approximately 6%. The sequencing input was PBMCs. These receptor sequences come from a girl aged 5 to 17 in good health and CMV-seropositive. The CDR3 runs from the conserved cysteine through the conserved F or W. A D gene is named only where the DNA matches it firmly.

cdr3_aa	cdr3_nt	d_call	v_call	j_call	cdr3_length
CASGEDLAKNIQYF	TGTGCCAGCGGAGAAGATCTAGCCAAAAACATTCAGTACTTC	NA	TRBV19	TRBJ2-4	14
CASQSWGGREETQYF	TGTGCCAGCCAAAGCTGGGGAGGGCGAGAAGAGACCCAGTACTTC	TRBD2	TRBV19	TRBJ2-5	15
CASSDSVGYGYTF	TGTGCCAGCAGTGACTCGGTCGGCTATGGCTACACCTTC	NA	TRBV6-4	TRBJ1-2	13
CASIGRENTEAFF	TGTGCCAGCATAGGTCGGGAGAACACTGAAGCTTTCTTT	NA	TRBV6-1	TRBJ1-1	13
CASRDGGLYEQYF	TGTGCCAGCAGAGACGGGGGACTATACGAGCAGTACTTC	TRBD2	TRBV6-5	TRBJ2-7	13
CASSYQQGVFALHF	TGTGCCAGCAGTTACCAGCAGGGGGTTTTTGCCCTCCACTTT	TRBD1	TRBV6-5	TRBJ1-6	14
CASTGGGNTDTQYF	TGTGCCAGCACCGGCGGGGGCAACACAGATACGCAGTATTTT	NA	TRBV13	TRBJ2-3	14
CASSPTGLPYGYTF	TGTGCCAGCAGTCCGACAGGGCTTCCCTATGGCTACACCTTC	TRBD1	TRBV27	TRBJ1-2	14
CASSFTGNTIYF	TGTGCCAGCAGCTTTACTGGAAACACCATATATTTT	NA	TRBV5-6	TRBJ1-3	12
CASSQPGQGANYGYTF	TGTGCCAGCAGCCAGCCCGGACAGGGCGCTAACTATGGCTACACCTTC	TRBD1	TRBV4-2	TRBJ1-2	16
CASSAGQRDSPLHF	TGTGCCAGTAGTGCCGGACAGAGAGACTCACCCCTCCACTTT	NA	TRBV19	TRBJ1-6	14
CASSQDGGLATNEKLFF	TGCGCCAGCAGCCAGGACGGGGGGTTAGCGACTAATGAAAAACTGTTTTTT	NA	TRBV4-3	TRBJ1-4	17
CSVIYYGGGTDTQYF	TGCAGCGTTATCTATTATGGCGGGGGCACAGATACGCAGTATTTT	NA	TRBV29-1	TRBJ2-3	15
CASSSVTGPEMEGYTF	TGTGCCAGCAGTTCGGTGACAGGGCCCGAAATGGAGGGCTACACCTTC	TRBD1	TRBV6-5	TRBJ1-2	16
CASSLQGADSPLHF	TGTGCCAGTAGCCTACAGGGGGCAGATTCACCCCTCCACTTT	TRBD1	TRBV19	TRBJ1-6	14
CASSATGVGNSPLHF	TGTGCCAGCAGCGCGACAGGAGTGGGGAATTCACCCCTCCACTTT	NA	TRBV7-2	TRBJ1-6	15
CASRGQGGNEKLFF	TGTGCCAGCAGGGGACAGGGTGGGAATGAAAAACTGTTTTTT	TRBD1	TRBV25-1	TRBJ1-4	14
CASSQRGSYNEQFF	TGTGCCAGCAGCCAAAGGGGAAGCTACAATGAGCAGTTCTTC	NA	TRBV4-2	TRBJ2-1	14
CASSQDIYMNTEAFF	TGTGCCAGCAGCCAAGACATTTACATGAACACTGAAGCTTTCTTT	NA	TRBV14	TRBJ1-1	15
CASSFIPPGQPYGYTF	TGTGCCAGCAGTTTCATCCCTCCAGGACAGCCCTATGGCTACACCTTC	NA	TRBV27	TRBJ1-2	16
CASSGQGFYEQYF	TGTGCCAGCAGTGGTCAGGGCTTCTACGAGCAGTACTTC	NA	TRBV2	TRBJ2-7	13
CASSFWGPSTDTQYF	TGTGCCAGCAGCTTCTGGGGGCCGAGCACAGATACGCAGTATTTT	NA	TRBV11-2	TRBJ2-3	15
CASSFGTGGNTIYF	TGTGCCAGCAGCTTCGGGACAGGGGGAAACACCATATATTTT	TRBD1	TRBV13	TRBJ1-3	14
CASSSAGLGYTF	TGTGCCAGCAGCAGCGCAGGGCTTGGCTACACCTTC	NA	TRBV7-6	TRBJ1-2	12
CASSPLDREFTDTQYF	TGTGCCAGCAGCCCTTTAGACAGGGAATTCACAGATACGCAGTATTTT	TRBD1	TRBV7-9	TRBJ2-3	16
CASSLEGLAGDNEQFF	TGTGCCAGCAGCTTAGAGGGGCTAGCGGGGGACAATGAGCAGTTCTTC	TRBD2	TRBV11-3	TRBJ2-1	16
CASSLRQGPNSPLHF	TGTGCCAGCAGCTTACGACAGGGACCGAATTCACCCCTCCACTTT	TRBD1	TRBV7-9	TRBJ1-6	15
CASSWMDRVHEQFF	TGTGCCAGCAGCTGGATGGACAGGGTCCATGAGCAGTTCTTC	TRBD1	TRBV7-9	TRBJ2-1	14
CASSQGQGSYEQYF	TGCGCCAGCAGCCAGGGACAGGGGTCGTACGAGCAGTACTTC	TRBD1	TRBV4-1	TRBJ2-7	14
CASSESGREPLHF	TGCGCCAGCAGTGAGTCGGGCCGAGAACCCCTCCACTTT	NA	TRBV10-2	TRBJ1-6	13
CSVLGASDEQFF	TGCAGCGTTTTGGGGGCTTCGGATGAGCAGTTCTTC	NA	TRBV29-1	TRBJ2-1	12